The clone carrying this T cell receptor (beta chain) was counted many times. Its target is not known. CDR3 length: 14 amino acids. Germline loops: CDR1 SGHRS, CDR2 YFSETQ. V lost 2 bases and J 18 bases, leaving 21 bases between the germline ends. These data come from a study of regulatory T cells in long-lasting Graves disease. Looking at the study overall: The definition of persistent Graves' disease was over 5 years of antithyroid drugs with positive TSH receptor antibodies.

The time point denotes: persistent/refractory GD, antithyroid drugs over 5 years with positive TRAb. From PBMCs, RNA was extracted and then used to make the TCR library. Diagnosis followed American Thyroid Association guidelines for Graves' disease. Study conclusions and caveats: Owing to a sample size that was small, accuracy may have been reduced.

Arm-PCR of CDR3 regions with iRepertoire HTBI primers generated TCR beta libraries. From the multiplex PCR reads, TCRdb called clonotypes with MiXCR, one entry per CDR3 protein. The repertoire includes roughly 360,000 distinct CDR3 sequences, 23% of them detected once, and 25% to 30% sits in the top ten. The specimen comprised peripheral blood mononuclear cells (PBMCs), sampled when the disease was refractory, from a patient treated with antithyroid drugs. The chain carries TRBV5-1 and TRBJ1-6, with D perhaps TRBD1 (5 bases). This TCR was sampled from a woman aged 35 to 49 with Graves disease. The CDR3 region is CASSFLPGLDVTHF. The CDR3 DNA sequence: TGCGCCAGCAGCTTCTTACCGGGACTCGATGTTACCCACTTT.